What follows describes a single T cell receptor (beta chain). Its target is not known. The data belong to a study of shared clonotypes between healthy human individuals. Regarding the study as a whole: Naive subsets generally exceeded memory subsets in estimated richness. Naive CD4 clonotype sharing across several donors was about 5%.

Per the germline V gene, CDR1 is SGHDN and CDR2 is FVKESK. This CDR3 has 16 residues. V was cut by 1 base and J by 1 base, with 13 bases left in between. Researchers partitioned CD4+ cells into CD45RA+ naive and CD45RA-negative memory subsets. Profiling relied on immunoSEQ multiplex PCR, and the TCRdb table lists in-frame clones only, not all of them. The data contain approximately 2.5 million clones, around nine tenths of them seen just once; the ten biggest clones take up 0.14%. The V gene is TRBV14, the J gene TRBJ1-1, with D perhaps TRBD1 (6 bases). This TCR was sampled from a man aged 18 to 30 in good health. Sequenced material: naive CD4+ T cells sorted from blood. As to subset: CD45RA+ positively selected. CDR3 in amino acids: CASSQGYRAGNTEAFF. CDR3 sequence (DNA): TGTGCCAGCAGCCAAGGGTACAGGGCCGGGAACACTGAAGCTTTCTTT.